Below are 16 T cell receptor beta chains sequenced from a single sample in a study of blood T cell repertoires in COVID-19. This table comes from immunoSEQ multiplex PCR, and its TCRdb copy is limited to in-frame clones, with some not included. Of around 70,000 clones listed, about nine tenths are singletons. Sequencing was carried out using peripheral blood. The receptors here all came from a man aged 25-40 years with acute or convalescent COVID-19.

This clone was seen a single time. The chain is built from TRBV7-9 and TRBJ2-2; D gene ambiguous. The CDR3 contains 12 residues. The germline V and J ends were trimmed by 4 bases and 7 bases, with 7 bases remaining between them. Looked up from germline, CDR1 is SEHNR and CDR2 is FQNEAQ (reference sequence). The CDR3 DNA reads TGTGCCAGCAGCTCGCGGTACGGGGAGCTGTTTTTT. Amino acid sequence: CASSSRYGELFF.

The chain uses TRBV7-2 and TRBJ2-1; D might be TRBD1 (8 bases). Trimming took off 5 bases at V and 7 bases at J, with 15 bases between the two ends. This CDR3 contains 14 residues. Per germline, CDR1 SGHTA and CDR2 FQGNSA. CDR3 nucleotides: TGTGCCAGCAGCCGGACAGGGACTAATAATGAGCAGTTCTTC. Encoded protein: CASSRTGTNNEQFF.

The chain carries TRBV6-5 and TRBJ1-5; a weak D match, TRBD1 (5 bases). Germline CDR1 is MNHEY and CDR2 is SVGAGI. V lost 6 bases and J 13 bases, leaving 16 bases between the germline ends. The CDR3 has 12 amino acids. CDR3 nucleotides: TGTGCCAGCAGCCCAACCGCGGGACGGCAGCATTTT. Translating gives CASSPTAGRQHF.

This chain connects TRBV19 to TRBJ1-2, with D hard to call. This CDR3 spans 13 amino acids. Trimming stripped 7 bases from V and 0 bases from J, with 9 bases between. In germline, CDR1 is LNHDA, CDR2 SQIVND (reference sequence). CDR3 amino acids: CASKGLANYGYTF. DNA for the CDR3: TGTGCCAGTAAAGGACTGGCTAACTATGGCTACACCTTC.

This clone was observed a few times. In DNA form, the CDR3 reads TGTGCCAGCAGTTTGGTTAGCGGAGGCACAGATACGCAGTATTTT. Translation gives CASSLVSGGTDTQYF. The chain uses TRBV28 and TRBJ2-3; possibly TRBD2 for D (6 bases). The germline CDR1 and CDR2 sequences are MDHEN and SYDVKM. V was shortened by 3 bases and J by 1 base, with 11 bases between the two germline ends. The CDR3 sequence is 15 residues long.

The gene calls are TRBV5-5 and TRBJ1-2; tentatively, D is TRBD1 (6 bases). V gave up 0 bases and J gave up 4 bases, with 16 bases separating them. CDR3 length: 16 amino acids. CDR1 SGHKS and CDR2 YYEKEE come from the germline V gene (reference sequence). The CDR3 nucleotides are TGTGCCAGCAGCTTGGGTACAGGGAGTCTTCTCTATGGCTACACCTTC. It specifies CASSLGTGSLLYGYTF.

This chain connects TRBV10-1 to TRBJ2-7; 11 nucleotides agree with TRBD1. V gave up 8 bases and J gave up 1 base; unmatched junction bases: 7. Germline V gene sequence: CDR1 WNHNN, CDR2 SYGVQD (reference sequence). The CDR3 runs 15 residues. The DNA for the CDR3 is TGCGCCAGCGGAGCCGGGACAGGGGGTTCCTACGAGCAGTACTTC. Protein: CASGAGTGGSYEQYF.

The V and J genes are TRBV7-2 and TRBJ2-5; D is undetermined. CDR3 length equals 16 residues. CDR1 and CDR2 (germline): SGHTA, FQGNSA. Trimming pared 6 bases from V and 2 bases from J, leaving 19 bases between. Here the CDR3 DNA reads TGTGCCAGCAGACTCAATACAGTCTCGTCTCAAGAGACCCAGTACTTC. Its protein product is CASRLNTVSSQETQYF.

There are a few counts of this clone. This chain joins TRBV2 and TRBJ1-3; D is unresolved. V lost 6 bases, J lost 0 bases, and 12 bases lay in between. CDR1 SNHLY and CDR2 FYNNEI come from the germline V gene. This CDR3 region has 15 residues. The CDR3: CASSHGGYSGNTIYF. The CDR3 DNA follows: TGTGCCAGCAGCCACGGCGGATACTCTGGAAACACCATATATTTT.

The V call is TRBV6-6, the J call TRBJ2-1; 13 nucleotides align to TRBD2. Germline CDR1 reads MNHNY; CDR2 reads SVGAGI (reference sequence). CDR3 length equals 20 residues. V dropped 6 bases and J dropped 9; count of bases not matched to a gene: 23. The CDR3 sequence: CASSSFPGLAGTRVRGEQFF. The CDR3 DNA reads as TGTGCCAGCAGCTCTTTCCCGGGACTAGCGGGGACTCGGGTTCGGGGTGAGCAGTTCTTC.

V gene TRBV29-1 combines with J gene TRBJ2-3; the match to TRBD1 covers 8 bases. Germline V gene data show CDR1 as SQVTM and CDR2 as ANQGSEA. Trimming cost V 6 bases and J 8 bases; bases outside gene matches: 13. The CDR3 contains 14 residues. The CDR3 nucleotides are TGCAGCGTCGTGGAGACAGGGGACTTAAGTACGCAGTATTTT. Protein sequence: CSVVETGDLSTQYF.

The chain joins TRBV9 to TRBJ1-2; tentative D call: TRBD1 (5 bases). The CDR3 extends over 12 amino acids. In germline, CDR1 is SGDLS, CDR2 YYNGEE. V was pared by 4 bases and J by 8 bases, with 12 bases between. CDR3: CASSSRGHGYTF. CDR3 DNA sequence: TGTGCCAGCAGCTCTAGGGGTCACGGCTACACCTTC.

The chain joins TRBV2 to TRBJ1-6; no clear D. This CDR3 is built from 12 residues. From germline, CDR1 is SNHLY and CDR2 FYNNEI. V was cut by 6 bases and J by 6 bases, with 6 bases left in between. CDR3 DNA: TGTGCCAGCAGCTCGCGTAATTCACCCCTCCACTTT. Translated, it gives CASSSRNSPLHF.

This chain connects TRBV28 to TRBJ2-4, with 7 nucleotides matching TRBD1. Germline V CDR1 and CDR2: MDHEN, SYDVKM. V lost 3 bases to trimming and J lost 3 bases; unmatched junction nucleotides: 2. The CDR3 has 14 amino acids. The CDR3: CASSFGQVKNIQYF. CDR3 nucleotides: TGTGCCAGCAGTTTTGGACAGGTCAAAAACATTCAGTACTTC.

V and J are TRBV30 and TRBJ1-1; D is ambiguous. Trimming shortened V by 3 bases and J by 1 base, and 9 bases separated the two germline ends. Germline V gene data show CDR1 as GTSNPN and CDR2 as SVGIG (reference sequence). The length of the CDR3 is 13 residues. In nucleotides, the CDR3 is TGTGCCTGGAGATCGGGAAGGAACACTGAAGCTTTCTTT. It specifies CAWRSGRNTEAFF.

The chain links TRBV5-1 to TRBJ1-1; 7 bases agree with TRBD1. The CDR3 is made up of 13 amino acids. Germline assignment: CDR1 SGHRS and CDR2 YFSETQ. V lost 0 bases and J lost 4; bases outside the gene matches: 0. The CDR3 loop reads CASSLEGATEAFF. DNA for the CDR3: TGCGCCAGCAGCTTGGAGGGGGCCACTGAAGCTTTCTTT.